Following are 19 T cell receptor beta chains from one sample sequenced in a study of T cell repertoires in cytomegalovirus infection. These TCRs' antigens remain unknown. Each CDR3 protein is one row after TCRdb ran MiXCR on the reads. The table shows around 540,000 distinct CDR3 sequences, with about 33% occurring only once. Source: cultured PBMCs, taken from culture after CMV antigen stimulation. The receptor source for this set is a human donor in good health (CMV status not recorded). Some clones in this sample may be carry-over from other donors' samples.

This clonotype was seen only a few times. The genes are TRBV4-3 and TRBJ1-2; D is unresolved. CDR1 is LGHNA, CDR2 YSLEER, per germline. The CDR3 runs 14 residues. V gave up 0 bases and J gave up 2 bases, with 7 bases separating them. CDR3 amino acids: CASSQDAVNYGYTF. DNA of the CDR3: TGCGCCAGCAGCCAAGATGCGGTGAACTATGGCTACACCTTC.

The genes are TRBV7-9 and TRBJ1-5; TRBD1 might be the D (5 bases). Germline CDR1 reads SEHNR; CDR2 reads FQNEAQ (reference sequence). The CDR3 is made up of 14 amino acids. V was pared by 4 bases and J by 3 bases, with 10 bases between. The CDR3 reads CASSSDSPNQPQHF. CDR3 nucleotides: TGTGCCAGCAGCTCAGACAGTCCCAATCAGCCCCAGCATTTT.

The chain has TRBV6-6 and TRBJ2-7; D is unclear. V was clipped by 0 bases and J by 6 bases, with 3 bases between them. The length of the CDR3 is 11 residues. Germline V gives CDR1 MNHNY, CDR2 SVGAGI (reference sequence). The CDR3 reads CASSYSGEQYV. The CDR3 DNA sequence: TGTGCCAGCAGTTACTCTGGCGAGCAGTACGTC.

This rearrangement joins TRBV6-2 or TRBV6-3 to TRBJ2-3; 13 bases are a match to TRBD2. The CDR3 has 16 residues. The V gene's germline CDR1 is MNHEY and CDR2 SVGEGT. The V segment lost 6 bases and the J segment 3 bases; nucleotides outside the gene matches: 6. DNA for the CDR3: TGTGCCAGCAGAGATTGGACTAGCGGGAGAACAGATACGCAGTATTTT. Its translation: CASRDWTSGRTDTQYF.

The table lists this clonotype with a few counts. The rearrangement uses TRBV9 and TRBJ1-1; D is possibly TRBD1 (6 bases). Trimming stripped 2 bases from V and 1 base from J, with 9 bases between. The CDR3 loop spans 14 amino acids. CDR1 and CDR2 from the germline V gene are SGDLS and YYNGEE. The CDR3 nucleotides read TGTGCCAGCAGCGTTCTACAGGGGAACACTGAAGCTTTCTTT. Its protein is CASSVLQGNTEAFF.

This clonotype was detected many times. The V call is TRBV7-2, the J call TRBJ2-2, with a weak D call TRBD1 (6 bases). Trimming stripped 2 bases from V and 7 bases from J, with 17 bases between. CDR1 and CDR2 from the germline V gene are SGHTA and FQGNSA. The CDR3 runs to 16 residues. The CDR3, as DNA: TGTGCCAGCAGCTTAAGCTCTGGGACAATCAACGGGGAGCTGTTTTTT. The encoded protein is CASSLSSGTINGELFF. Full variable domain (missing parts from reference TRBV7-2 and TRBJ2-2): GAGVSQSPSNKVTEKGKDVELRCDPISGHTALYWYRQSLGQGLEFLIYFQGNSAPDKSGLPSDRFSAERTGGSVSTLTIQRTQQEDSAVYLCASSLSSGTINGELFFGEGSRLTVL.

The chain carries TRBV4-3 and TRBJ2-7; D remains unclear. The V and J ends lost 2 bases and 0 bases respectively, with 8 bases between them. The CDR3 runs 14 residues. Germline lookup yields CDR1 LGHNA and CDR2 YSLEER. The CDR3 spells CASSQSASSYEQYF. CDR3 DNA: TGCGCCAGCAGCCAAAGTGCCAGCTCCTACGAGCAGTACTTC.

Comment on this clonotype: A single base separates this from a much larger clone, so it may be a read error. The chain uses TRBV5-1 and TRBJ1-4; 7 nucleotides match TRBD1. The CDR3 runs 14 residues. CDR1 is SGHRS, CDR2 YFSETQ, per germline. V lost 3 bases, J lost 5 bases, and 4 bases stayed unmatched. CDR3 DNA: TGCGCCAGCAGCTGGGCAGGGGGAAATGAAAAACTGTTTTTT. Its protein is CASSWAGGNEKLFF.

This clonotype turned up a few times. The rearrangement joins TRBV19 to TRBJ2-1; no definite D call. Trimming left V 0 bases short and J 3 bases short, with 9 bases between. The CDR3 sequence is 15 residues long. Germline values: CDR1 LNHDA, CDR2 SQIVND (reference sequence). Here the CDR3 reads CASSIDSNVYNEQFF. In DNA, the CDR3 is TGTGCCAGTAGTATAGATAGTAATGTCTACAATGAGCAGTTCTTC.

The chain uses TRBV4-3 and TRBJ1-2, with 8 nucleotides matching TRBD1. Germline assignment: CDR1 LGHNA and CDR2 YSLEER. This CDR3 is 16 amino acids long. The V segment lost 2 bases and the J segment 2 bases; nucleotides outside the gene matches: 7. CDR3 sequence reads: CASSQRSTGANYGYTF. Here the CDR3 DNA reads TGCGCCAGCAGCCAACGTTCGACAGGGGCAAACTATGGCTACACCTTC.

The chain carries TRBV28 and TRBJ2-3, with D possibly matching TRBD1 (5 bases). This CDR3 has 15 amino acids. Germline lookup yields CDR1 MDHEN and CDR2 SYDVKM. V was clipped by 2 bases and J by 2 bases, with 11 bases between them. CDR3 coding DNA: TGTGCCAGCAGTTTAATGTCAGGGAACACAGATACGCAGTATTTT. It translates to CASSLMSGNTDTQYF. The variable domain in full, completed from reference TRBV28 and TRBJ2-3, reads DVKVTQSSRYLVKRTGEKVFLECVQDMDHENMFWYRQDPGLGLRLIYFSYDVKMKEKGDIPEGYSVSREKKERFSLILESASTNQTSMYLCASSLMSGNTDTQYFGPGTRLTVL.

The gene calls are TRBV7-8 and TRBJ2-1, with D perhaps matching TRBD1 (6 bases). V was shortened by 0 bases and J by 4 bases, with 13 bases between the two germline ends. From germline, CDR1 is SGHVS and CDR2 FQNEAQ. The CDR3 length is 16 residues. The CDR3 loop reads CASSLAPGTQYNEQFF. CDR3 DNA sequence: TGTGCCAGCAGCTTAGCTCCCGGGACACAGTACAATGAGCAGTTCTTC.

This clonotype appeared a few times. As DNA, the CDR3 is TGTGCCAGCAGCGTGGGTTCAGCGGGAACAATCAATGAGCAGTTCTTC. This codes for CASSVGSAGTINEQFF. This sequence joins TRBV11-1 and TRBJ2-1; 7 nucleotides line up with TRBD2. Trimming cost V 5 bases and J 6 bases; bases outside gene matches: 13. This CDR3 spans 16 amino acids. Germline lookup yields CDR1 SGHAT and CDR2 FQDESV (reference sequence).

The J gene is TRBJ2-3, the V gene TRBV6-1, with D hard to call. Germline-derived CDR1 and CDR2 are MNHNS and SASEGT. V was cut by 0 bases and J by 8 bases, with 9 bases left in between. The CDR3 totals 13 residues. CDR3 in amino acids: CASSEAPRLTQYF. The CDR3 DNA is TGTGCCAGCAGTGAAGCGCCCCGCCTTACGCAGTATTTT.

In its sample, this clonotype was seen a few times. The chain is built from TRBV6-2 or TRBV6-3 and TRBJ2-1, with D possibly TRBD2 on 6 matching bases. This CDR3 region has 14 residues. From germline, CDR1 is MNHEY and CDR2 SVGEGT. Trimming removed 2 bases at V and 6 bases at J, with 11 bases between. CDR3 sequence: CASSYGPSVNEQFF. CDR3 bases: TGTGCCAGCAGTTACGGACCTAGCGTCAATGAGCAGTTCTTC.

This clonotype was counted a few times. V and J are TRBV6-2 or TRBV6-3 and TRBJ2-7, with a possible D match to TRBD2 (6 bases). The CDR3 loop spans 15 amino acids. From germline, CDR1 is MNHEY and CDR2 SVGEGT. With 4 bases removed from V and 1 base from J, the gap between germline ends came to 14 bases. The CDR3 DNA reads TGTGCCAGCAGTTCCCGGGGTAGCGGTTCCTACGAGCAGTACTTC. This translates into CASSSRGSGSYEQYF.

V usage is TRBV6-1 and J usage is TRBJ2-3, with D perhaps matching TRBD2 (6 bases). Per germline, CDR1 MNHNS and CDR2 SASEGT. This CDR3 has 11 amino acids. V lost 5 bases and J lost 10, with 10 bases in between. CDR3 region: CASSPGEAQYF. The CDR3 region has the DNA TGTGCCAGCAGTCCCGGGGAGGCGCAGTATTTT.

There are a few counts of this clonotype. This rearrangement joins TRBV10-3 to TRBJ2-7; the match to TRBD1 covers 8 bases. V shed 6 bases, J shed 3 bases, and the junction held 1 base outside the gene matches. CDR1 is ENHRY, CDR2 SYGVKD, per germline. CDR3 length equals 12 residues. The CDR3 bases are TGTGCCATCAGCGGACAGGGCTACGAGCAGTACGTC. Amino acids: CAISGQGYEQYV.

This clonotype was observed many times. The CDR3 spells CASGQGGPDTQYF. CDR3 DNA: TGTGCCAGCGGACAGGGAGGGCCAGATACGCAGTATTTT. The chain uses TRBV6-1 and TRBJ2-3; a possible D gene is TRBD1 (8 bases). The CDR3 loop spans 13 amino acids. Deletions cut 8 bases from V and 4 bases from J, with 13 bases between. Germline V gene lookup returns CDR1 MNHNS and CDR2 SASEGT.